This TCR beta chain was observed in a study of T-cell reconstitution after alpha-beta-depleted transplantation in children. Of note for this clonotype: Its antigen is unidentified. This CDR3 is missing its conserved last phenylalanine or tryptophan, likely due to a read error.

Study-wide points: Where alpha-beta T cells came from about two months after transplant was reportedly several hundred expanded graft clones. Surviving recipient T cells and thymic progenitors underlay high day-60 TCRbeta diversity in some patients. The authors attributed T-cell counts and diversity one year after transplant mostly to newly produced T cells.

It was with unique molecular identifiers that the TCRbeta library was prepared. TCRdb used MiXCR to reprocess the PCR reads, holding one entry per CDR3 protein. The repertoire has about 420,000 distinct CDR3 sequences, 15% to 20% of them found once; the top ten carry about 32%. The CDR3 has 14 amino acids. Germline CDR1 and CDR2: SEHNR and FQNEAQ (reference sequence). The germline V and J ends were trimmed by 1 base and 0 bases, with 5 bases remaining between them. The clonotype comes from a boy under three years old who had a stem cell transplant for Wiskott-Aldrich syndrome, so the T cells may come from the graft donor. V usage is TRBV7-9 and J usage is TRBJ2-3; the D is unclear. The input for sequencing was PBMCs, mostly from graft donor cells, taken 360 days after TCRalphabeta/CD19-depleted stem cell transplant. Here the CDR3 reads CASSLVGSTDTQYS. The CDR3 DNA sequence: TGTGCCAGCAGCTTAGTCGGCAGCACAGATACGCAGTATTCT.